What follows are 21 T cell receptor beta chains derived from one specimen sequenced in a study of radiotherapy plus CTLA-4 blockade in lung cancer. Data came from immunoSEQ multiplex PCR; TCRdb stores just in-frame clones and leaves some out. Here the sample spans roughly 32,000 clones, 70% being singletons. The input for sequencing was peripheral blood, taken from a patient treated with radiotherapy plus ipilimumab. The receptors derive from a human donor with non-small cell lung cancer who had stable disease on radiotherapy plus ipilimumab.

V is TRBV11-3 and J is TRBJ1-5; perhaps TRBD1 as D (5 bases). This CDR3 spans 15 amino acids. Germline CDR1 is SGHNT and CDR2 is YENEEA. V shed 5 bases and J shed 0 bases, with 11 bases lying between them. The CDR3 bases are TGTGCCAGCAGCCGCTGGGGGGGTAGCAATCAGCCCCAGCATTTT. It is translated as CASSRWGGSNQPQHF.

This clone was detected a few times. The gene calls are TRBV27 and TRBJ1-3; D gene uncertain. Germline V gene lookup returns CDR1 MNHEY and CDR2 SMNVEV (reference sequence). V lost 6 bases and J lost 0, with 12 bases in between. This CDR3 comprises 15 residues. CDR3 amino acids: CASRETAYSGNTIYF. The CDR3 DNA reads as TGTGCCAGCAGGGAAACAGCATACTCTGGAAACACCATATATTTT.

The rearrangement links TRBV19 to TRBJ1-5; a weak D match, TRBD1 (6 bases). CDR1 LNHDA and CDR2 SQIVND come from the germline V gene (reference sequence). This CDR3 has 19 amino acids. V was trimmed by 2 bases and J by 0 bases, leaving 20 bases between them. The CDR3 loop is CASSIRVPRRGHSNQPQHF. CDR3 nucleotides: TGTGCCAGTAGTATAAGGGTCCCTAGACGGGGGCATAGCAATCAGCCCCAGCATTTT.

This clone was found once. The chain uses TRBV29-1 and TRBJ2-2; D is ambiguous. CDR1 and CDR2 (germline): SQVTM, ANQGSEA. This CDR3 region has 15 residues. With 3 bases removed from V and 5 bases from J, the gap between germline ends came to 16 bases. The CDR3 here is CSVEYPHTRTGELFF. Written as DNA, the CDR3 is TGCAGCGTTGAGTACCCCCACACCCGAACCGGGGAGCTGTTTTTT.

The rearrangement links TRBV30 to TRBJ1-5; TRBD1 matches 7 bases. V shed 3 bases, J shed 1 base, and the junction held 6 bases outside the gene matches. The CDR3 spans 15 residues. Germline-derived CDR1 and CDR2 are GTSNPN and SVGIG (reference sequence). In DNA, the CDR3 is TGTGCCTGGAGCCAACAGGGGACGAGCAATCAGCCCCAGCATTTT. Protein product: CAWSQQGTSNQPQHF.

This clone is medium-sized within its sample. The J gene is TRBJ2-7, the V gene TRBV7-9, with D perhaps being TRBD1 or TRBD2 (5 bases each). V gave up 4 bases and J gave up 0 bases, with 10 bases separating them. The CDR3 is 14 amino acids. Germline-derived CDR1 and CDR2 are SEHNR and FQNEAQ (reference sequence). For the CDR3, the DNA is TGTGCCAGCAGCTACCGGGACGCCTCCTACGAGCAGTACTTC. Translating gives CASSYRDASYEQYF.

This clone has more than one count but fewer than ten. The rearrangement links TRBV6-4 to TRBJ1-2; a weak D match, TRBD1 (5 bases). Trimming cost V 7 bases and J 7 bases, with 22 bases left between them. Germline loops: CDR1 MRHNA, CDR2 SNTAGT. The CDR3 loop spans 15 amino acids. This chain's CDR3 is CASNPGQGRGSGYTF. The CDR3 region has the DNA TGTGCCAGCAACCCCGGCCAGGGAAGAGGAAGTGGCTACACCTTC.

The chain has TRBV29-1 and TRBJ2-7; unclear D gene. Germline V gene sequence: CDR1 SQVTM, CDR2 ANQGSEA. This CDR3 comprises 11 residues. With 2 bases removed from V and 5 bases from J, the gap between germline ends came to 7 bases. DNA for the CDR3: TGCAGCGTTGAAATAGGAGACGAGCAGTACTTC. Its protein product is CSVEIGDEQYF.

This clone has just a few counts. The J gene is TRBJ2-5, the V gene TRBV18; 7 nucleotides line up with TRBD1. The CDR3 loop spans 14 amino acids. The V gene end was trimmed by 3 bases and the J gene end by 1 base; junction bases not matched to a gene: 2. Germline V gene sequence: CDR1 KGHSH, CDR2 LQKENI. DNA of the CDR3: TGTGCCAGCTCACCCCAGGGGGTCCAAGAGACCCAGTACTTC. As protein: CASSPQGVQETQYF.

The chain combines TRBV29-1 with TRBJ2-5; a weak D match, TRBD2 (7 bases). The germline gives CDR1 SQVTM, CDR2 ANQGSEA. Trimming stripped 5 bases from V and 7 bases from J, with 17 bases between. The CDR3 length is 13 residues. CDR3 bases: TGCAGCGTTAGAGGGGAGGGGGAGGGGACCCAGTACTTC. Residues: CSVRGEGEGTQYF.

The gene calls are TRBV2 and TRBJ2-5, with D possibly being TRBD2 (7 bases). Germline lookup yields CDR1 SNHLY and CDR2 FYNNEI. The CDR3 has 13 residues. V was pared by 9 bases and J by 4 bases, with 15 bases between. The CDR3 DNA follows: TGTGCCAGGGGGGGGTACAGGGTAGAGACCCAGTACTTC. This gives the protein CARGGYRVETQYF.

The chain links TRBV6-6 to TRBJ2-7, with TRBD1 as a possible D gene (5 bases). V lost 5 bases and J lost 6, with 20 bases in between. Germline-derived CDR1 and CDR2 are MNHNY and SVGAGI (reference sequence). The CDR3 runs to 15 residues. Written as DNA, the CDR3 is TGTGCCAGCAGTGATCAGAGAAGGACATTCGGCGAGCAGTACTTC. Its translation: CASSDQRRTFGEQYF.

This chain joins TRBV5-5 and TRBJ2-3; 10 nucleotides agree with TRBD2. From germline, CDR1 is SGHKS and CDR2 YYEKEE (reference sequence). This CDR3 region has 15 residues. The V segment lost 0 bases and the J segment 10 bases; nucleotides outside the gene matches: 8. The CDR3 sequence: CASSLGPSGSDPQYF. The CDR3 DNA reads TGTGCCAGCAGCTTGGGTCCTAGCGGGAGCGATCCGCAGTATTTT.

The genes are TRBV7-2 and TRBJ2-3, with 10 bases fitting TRBD2. Per the germline V gene, CDR1 is SGHTA and CDR2 is FQGNSA. V shed 1 base and J 5 bases; nucleotides not matched to a gene: 0. The CDR3 covers 14 residues. This CDR3 is CASSLGLAGDTQYF. CDR3 DNA: TGTGCCAGCAGCTTAGGACTAGCGGGAGATACGCAGTATTTT.

The chain joins TRBV19 to TRBJ2-3, with a tentative D call TRBD2 (5 bases). This CDR3 comprises 11 residues. Germline CDR1 reads LNHDA; CDR2 reads SQIVND (reference sequence). V lost 9 bases and J 9 bases, leaving 13 bases between the germline ends. The CDR3 is CASSTGITQYF. The CDR3 DNA is TGTGCCAGCTCCACGGGGATCACGCAGTATTTT.

The rearrangement links TRBV28 to TRBJ2-4; D not resolved. The V and J ends lost 3 bases and 5 bases respectively, with 11 bases between them. The CDR3 has 14 residues. The germline V gene encodes CDR1 MDHEN and CDR2 SYDVKM. CDR3 loop: CASSFSNNQNIQYF. CDR3 bases: TGTGCCAGCAGTTTCTCGAATAACCAAAACATTCAGTACTTC. Full variable domain (missing parts from reference TRBV28 and TRBJ2-4): DVKVTQSSRYLVKRTGEKVFLECVQDMDHENMFWYRQDPGLGLRLIYFSYDVKMKEKGDIPEGYSVSREKKERFSLILESASTNQTSMYLCASSFSNNQNIQYFGAGTRLSVL.

The V call is TRBV7-9, the J call TRBJ2-1, with 9 positions matching TRBD2. Germline CDR1 reads SEHNR; CDR2 reads FQNEAQ (reference sequence). V was pared by 5 bases and J by 8 bases, with 16 bases of the junction left unmatched. The CDR3 loop spans 17 amino acids. The CDR3 is CASSTRKGLAGRDEQFF. CDR3 bases: TGTGCCAGCAGCACCCGGAAAGGGCTAGCGGGACGGGATGAGCAGTTCTTC.

This chain joins TRBV18 and TRBJ1-5; TRBD1 agrees at 11 bases. The germline V gene has CDR1 KGHSH and CDR2 LQKENI. V lost 3 bases and J lost 1; bases outside the gene matches: 8. The CDR3 sequence is 18 residues long. This CDR3 reads CASSPPGQGVGSNQPQHF. CDR3 coding DNA: TGTGCCAGCTCACCCCCGGGACAGGGGGTAGGGAGCAATCAGCCCCAGCATTTT.

This clone was recorded once. The chain uses TRBV4-3 and TRBJ2-3; 8 positions agree with TRBD2. The CDR3 length is 16 residues. CDR1 is LGHNA, CDR2 YSLEER, per germline. Trimming took 0 bases from V and 6 from J; bases not matched to a gene: 8. CDR3 coding DNA: TGCGCCAGCAGCCAAGATCCAGCGGGAGTGGGGGATACGCAGTATTTT. Amino acids: CASSQDPAGVGDTQYF.

V and J are TRBV5-5 and TRBJ1-1; maybe TRBD1 (6 bases). This CDR3 is built from 14 residues. Trimming took off 1 base at V and 4 bases at J, with 11 bases between the two ends. Germline V gene sequence: CDR1 SGHKS, CDR2 YYEKEE (reference sequence). The CDR3: CASSLRTEGTEAFF. DNA of the CDR3: TGTGCCAGCAGCTTGAGGACAGAGGGCACTGAAGCTTTCTTT.

This clone was detected a few times. The chain combines TRBV29-1 with TRBJ1-1; TRBD1 matches at 7 bases. The CDR3 runs 12 residues. The V gene end was trimmed by 6 bases and the J gene end by 5 bases; junction bases not matched to a gene: 6. Germline V gene sequence: CDR1 SQVTM, CDR2 ANQGSEA. This CDR3 is CSVNRGVTEAFF. In nucleotides, the CDR3 is TGCAGCGTCAACAGGGGTGTGACTGAAGCTTTCTTT.